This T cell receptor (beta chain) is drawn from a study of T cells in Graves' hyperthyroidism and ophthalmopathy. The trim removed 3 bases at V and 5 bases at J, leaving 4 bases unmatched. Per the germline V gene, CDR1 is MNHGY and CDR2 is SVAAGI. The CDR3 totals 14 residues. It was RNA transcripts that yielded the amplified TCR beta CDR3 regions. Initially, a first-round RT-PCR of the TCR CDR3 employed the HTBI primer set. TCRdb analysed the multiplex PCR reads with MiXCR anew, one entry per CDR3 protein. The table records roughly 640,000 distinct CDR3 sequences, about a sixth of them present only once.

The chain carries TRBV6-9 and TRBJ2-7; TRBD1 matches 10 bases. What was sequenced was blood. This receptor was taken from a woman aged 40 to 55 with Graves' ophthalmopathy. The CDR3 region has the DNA TGTGCCAGCAGTTACCGCGGGACAGGGGACGAGCAGTACTTC. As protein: CASSYRGTGDEQYF.